A single sample is the source of the 32 T cell receptor beta chains below, sequenced in a study of CXCR3-negative and CXCR3-positive naive CD8 T cells (dated by TCRdb to about 2019). TCRdb names NextSeq 550 as the instrument used. The Human TCR Profiling Kit (MiLaboratory) was used to make UMI-labeled 5' RACE TRB cDNA libraries. The reads were reprocessed in TCRdb, with one entry per CDR3 protein sequence and no accompanying DNA. The sample's own table lists approximately 40,000 distinct CDR3 sequences. The ten most abundant clones make up roughly 15% of the sample. The sequencing input was memory CD8+ T cells from blood. This specimen's cell subset or site label, per the study, means: conventional CD8+ memory T cells (TMEM), sorted as controls. These receptor sequences come from a human donor in good health. Some clones in this sample may be carry-over from other donors' samples.

The chain is built from TRBV5-4 and TRBJ2-1. Per germline, CDR1 SGHNT and CDR2 YYREEE (reference sequence). The CDR3 consists of 12 residues. The CDR3: CASSSSVSEQFF.

The chain carries TRBV14 and TRBJ1-1. Germline loops: CDR1 SGHDN, CDR2 FVKESK. CDR3 length: 15 amino acids. The chain's CDR3 is CASSLHSGTSRVAFF. The entire variable domain, with the rest obtained from reference TRBV14 and TRBJ1-1, is as follows: EAGVTQFPSHSVIEKGQTVTLRCDPISGHDNLYWYRRVMGKEIKFLLHFVKESKQDESGMPNNRFLAERTGGTYSTLKVQPAELEDSGVYFCASSLHSGTSRVAFFGQGTRLTVV.

This chain joins TRBV4-2 and TRBJ2-1. The CDR3 has 14 amino acids. CDR1 LGHNA and CDR2 YNFKEQ come from the germline V gene. The CDR3 region is CASSQGEASDEQFF.

The chain has TRBV6-1 and TRBJ2-1. Germline loops: CDR1 MNHNS, CDR2 SASEGT. The length of the CDR3 is 16 residues. CDR3 region: CASRKLAEGPYNEQFF.

The V gene is TRBV5-6, the J gene TRBJ1-1; TCRdb reports TRBD1, a call that lacks DNA to check it against. This CDR3 is built from 14 residues. CDR1 SGHDT and CDR2 YYEEEE come from the germline V gene. The CDR3 region is CASSPLWGDTEAFF. Looking up the rest from reference TRBV5-6 and TRBJ1-1 gives the full variable domain: DAGVTQSPTHLIKTRGQQVTLRCSPKSGHDTVSWYQQALGQGPQFIFQYYEEEERQRGNFPDRFSGHQFPNYSSELNVNALLLGDSALYLCASSPLWGDTEAFFGQGTRLTVV.

The chain recombines TRBV13 with TRBJ2-2. Germline V lookup: CDR1 PRHDT, CDR2 FYEKMQ (reference sequence). The CDR3 has 14 amino acids. The CDR3 loop is CASSLGSNTGELFF. Looking up the rest from reference TRBV13 and TRBJ2-2 gives the full variable domain: AAGVIQSPRHLIKEKRETATLKCYPIPRHDTVYWYQQGPGQDPQFLISFYEKMQSDKGSIPDRFSAQQFSDYHSELNMSSLELGDSALYFCASSLGSNTGELFFGEGSRLTVL.

The rearrangement links TRBV6-5 to TRBJ2-2. The germline V gene has CDR1 MNHEY and CDR2 SVGAGI. The CDR3 totals 12 residues. CDR3 in amino acids: CASSYPTGELFF.

The V call is TRBV29-1, the J call TRBJ2-7; checking the TCRdb D call of TRBD2 is not possible without DNA. Germline CDR1 SQVTM, CDR2 ANQGSEA. The CDR3 extends over 13 amino acids. CDR3 loop: CSVVKAGRNEQYF.

The rearrangement uses TRBV6-6 and TRBJ1-2. The CDR3 runs 16 residues. Germline lookup yields CDR1 MNHNY and CDR2 SVGAGI (reference sequence). CDR3 region: CASSLSGSSTNYGYTF.

This rearrangement joins TRBV6-2 or TRBV6-3 to TRBJ2-5. The V gene's germline CDR1 is MNHEY and CDR2 SVGEGT. The CDR3 runs 13 residues. The chain's CDR3 is CASSYGYWETQYF.

The V gene is TRBV29-1, the J gene TRBJ2-1; absent DNA, TCRdb's TRBD2 call cannot be checked. The CDR3 loop spans 16 amino acids. Per germline, CDR1 SQVTM and CDR2 ANQGSEA. CDR3 sequence reads: CSVEPSQAGGPGEQFF.

The rearrangement links TRBV27 to TRBJ2-6; TCRdb's assignment of TRBD1 cannot be checked, as there is no DNA. The CDR3 runs 13 residues. Germline values: CDR1 MNHEY, CDR2 SMNVEV (reference sequence). The CDR3: CASSSGTSSFQSF.

The chain has TRBV7-8 and TRBJ2-7. Germline CDR1 reads SGHVS; CDR2 reads FQNEAQ. The CDR3 totals 14 residues. The CDR3: CASSLMVSSYEQYF.

The chain carries TRBV2 and TRBJ1-3. Looked up from germline, CDR1 is SNHLY and CDR2 is FYNNEI. This CDR3 is built from 17 residues. The chain's CDR3 is CASSRFLLLGAGNTIYF.

The V gene is TRBV24-1, the J gene TRBJ2-5; the TCRdb call, TRBD1, lacks DNA for checking. There are 16 residues in the CDR3. Germline values: CDR1 KGHDR, CDR2 SFDVKD. CDR3 in amino acids: CATSDHLLTGEETQYF.

The chain links TRBV5-1 to TRBJ2-7; TCRdb's D call, TRBD1, is unchecked because there is no DNA. Germline V lookup: CDR1 SGHRS, CDR2 YFSETQ. The CDR3 runs to 16 residues. The CDR3: CASSLANWDVSYEQYF.

The V gene is TRBV29-1, the J gene TRBJ1-1; TCRdb calls TRBD1, which cannot be checked without DNA. Germline V gives CDR1 SQVTM, CDR2 ANQGSEA. This CDR3 spans 13 amino acids. The CDR3: CSASDPGNTEAFF. Together with reference TRBV29-1 and TRBJ1-1, the CDR3 gives the full variable domain: SAVISQKPSRDICQRGTSLTIQCQVDSQVTMMFWYRQQPGQSLTLIATANQGSEATYESGFVIDKFPISRPNLTFSTLTVSNMSPEDSSIYLCSASDPGNTEAFFGQGTRLTVV.

This chain joins TRBV29-1 and TRBJ1-1. CDR3 length: 12 amino acids. Germline values: CDR1 SQVTM, CDR2 ANQGSEA. The CDR3 loop is CSVDLMNTEAFF.

The J gene is TRBJ2-7, the V gene TRBV6-2 or TRBV6-3. CDR1 and CDR2 (germline): MNHEY, SVGEGT. The CDR3 loop spans 13 amino acids. Here the CDR3 reads CASSPDVTYEQYF.

The chain joins TRBV24-1 to TRBJ2-1; absent DNA, TCRdb's TRBD1 call cannot be checked. This CDR3 has 13 amino acids. Germline loops: CDR1 KGHDR, CDR2 SFDVKD. Here the CDR3 reads CATSDLPGQSQFF.

This chain connects TRBV29-1 to TRBJ2-3; there is no DNA to check the TCRdb D call of TRBD1. CDR3 length equals 15 residues. Germline V CDR1 and CDR2: SQVTM, ANQGSEA. The CDR3: CSVEGEVRSTDTQYF.

V is TRBV7-2 and J is TRBJ2-7; without DNA, the TCRdb call of TRBD1 cannot be checked. Per germline, CDR1 SGHTA and CDR2 FQGNSA. This CDR3 has 22 amino acids. CDR3 residues: CASSLEYGTGSEGEPFRYEQYF.

CDR3 protein: CASSYGLAKETQYF. V and J are TRBV28 and TRBJ2-5; checking the TCRdb D call of TRBD2 is not possible without DNA. The CDR3 runs 14 residues. The V gene's germline CDR1 is MDHEN and CDR2 SYDVKM.

The chain employs TRBV21-1 and TRBJ2-2; TCRdb's D call, TRBD1, is unchecked because there is no DNA. TRBV21-1 is classified as a pseudogene. The CDR3 consists of 18 residues. The chain's CDR3 is CASSKAPAAPTNTGELFF.

The chain links TRBV27 to TRBJ2-7; lacking DNA, the TRBD1 call made by TCRdb goes unchecked. CDR1 is MNHEY and CDR2 is SMNVEV in the germline V gene (reference sequence). CDR3 length equals 13 residues. The CDR3 sequence: CASSTDRFDEQYF.

This chain joins TRBV15 and TRBJ2-5; TCRdb calls TRBD1, which cannot be checked without DNA. Germline CDR1 is LNHNV and CDR2 is YYDKDF (reference sequence). The CDR3 runs 14 residues. This chain's CDR3 is CATSRDWGAETQYF.

The rearrangement joins TRBV4-2 to TRBJ1-4. The CDR3 has 15 residues. The V gene's germline CDR1 is LGHNA and CDR2 YNFKEQ. This chain's CDR3 is CASSQISGGDEKLFF.

The chain recombines TRBV28 with TRBJ2-3; absent DNA, TCRdb's TRBD2 call cannot be checked. In germline, CDR1 is MDHEN, CDR2 SYDVKM. CDR3 length: 15 residues. The CDR3 loop reads CASSLAGGSTDTQYF.

This chain joins TRBV20-1 and TRBJ2-7; the TRBD1 assignment by TCRdb is unverifiable without DNA. The CDR3 sequence is 13 residues long. Germline V gene data show CDR1 as DFQATT and CDR2 as SNEGSKA (reference sequence). CDR3 in amino acids: CSAANREPYEQYF.

This chain joins TRBV3-1 and TRBJ2-1; TCRdb indicates TRBD2, and absent DNA this call remains unverified. Germline V lookup: CDR1 LGHDT, CDR2 YNNKEL (reference sequence). The CDR3 runs 13 residues. The CDR3 sequence: CAVIGLVDNEQFF.

J is TRBJ2-2 and V is TRBV10-1; the TRBD2 assignment by TCRdb is unverifiable without DNA. There are 14 residues in the CDR3. Germline assignment: CDR1 WNHNN and CDR2 SYGVQD (reference sequence). CDR3 loop: CASSDGPSSGELFF.

This sequence joins TRBV9 and TRBJ2-7; the TCRdb D gene call, TRBD2, has no DNA to confirm it. The CDR3 totals 17 residues. Looked up from germline, CDR1 is SGDLS and CDR2 is YYNGEE. The CDR3 is CASSAPGAGPHSYEQYF.